This T cell receptor beta chain emerged from a study of T cells after yellow fever vaccination. For the study at large: With SMART-Seq v4 Ultra Low Input, the fractions containing low cell numbers were prepared.

Study-wide findings and caveats: Abundant clonotypes from the bulk population could get into FACS-sorted repertoires as contaminants. Some clonotypes, a small share, were shared between CD4 and CD8 compartments.

Germline CDR1 is MNHNS and CDR2 is SASEGT. The CDR3 covers 13 residues. Deletions cut 6 bases from V and 3 bases from J, with 9 bases between. In making TCR cDNA, 5'RACE template switching added a universal primer site and UMIs to it. TCRdb independently ran MiXCR on the 5' RACE reads; one entry per CDR3 protein. The table has 140,000 to 150,000 distinct CDR3 sequences, about 6.2% seen once; the top ten hold more than 0.6%. Of note for this clonotype: What it binds is not known.

The gene calls are TRBV6-1 and TRBJ2-1; possibly TRBD2 for D (6 bases). The TCR was taken from a man aged 25 to 40 who received the YFV17D yellow fever vaccine. Sequenced here: CD4+ T cells sorted from PBMCs, sampled 10 days after the yellow fever booster vaccination. The CDR3 bases are TGTGCCAGCAGAGCGGACTACTACAATGAGCAGTTCTTC. Translating gives CASRADYYNEQFF.